Following are 22 T cell receptor beta chains from one sample sequenced in a study of T cells in Graves' hyperthyroidism and ophthalmopathy. Researchers amplified the TCR beta CDR3 regions from RNA transcripts. RT-PCR in the first round (using the HTBI primer set) targeted the TCR CDR3. MiXCR was run by TCRdb on the multiplex PCR reads, yielding one entry per CDR3 protein. The table shows about 590,000 distinct CDR3 sequences, with 15% to 19% occurring only once. Sequenced sample: blood. Receptors originate from a woman aged 25 to 39 with Graves' hyperthyroidism.

The table lists this clonotype with many counts. The chain carries TRBV6-1 and TRBJ1-5; 11 positions match TRBD1. The V and J ends lost 4 bases and 4 bases, in that order; junction bases with no gene match: 3. This CDR3 region has 15 residues. Looked up from germline, CDR1 is MNHNS and CDR2 is SASEGT. Written as DNA, the CDR3 is TGTGCCAGCAGTGTGGGACAGGGGGAGAATCAGCCCCAGCATTTT. As protein: CASSVGQGENQPQHF.

This clonotype was detected ten times or more. The chain uses TRBV12-3 or TRBV12-4 and TRBJ2-1; tentative D call: TRBD2 (6 bases). CDR3 size: 15 residues. Trimming stripped 6 bases from V and 3 bases from J, with 15 bases between. Written as DNA, the CDR3 is TGTGCCAGCAGCCGGGGAGGAGGGCTCTACAATGAGCAGTTCTTC. Amino acids: CASSRGGGLYNEQFF.

The rearrangement joins TRBV5-1 to TRBJ2-5; D is possibly TRBD1 (5 bases). This CDR3 has 14 amino acids. Germline CDR1 and CDR2: SGHRS and YFSETQ. The V end lost 3 bases, the J end lost 5 bases, and 14 bases lay between the germline ends. For the CDR3, the DNA is TGCGCCAGCAGCTCTTCAGGGTTTTCGGAGACCCAGTACTTC. Translating it yields CASSSSGFSETQYF.

This clonotype appeared many times. The genes are TRBV7-2 and TRBJ2-1; 7 bases are a match to TRBD2. Germline CDR1 reads SGHTA; CDR2 reads FQGNSA. The V and J ends lost 4 bases and 6 bases, in that order; junction bases with no gene match: 12. CDR3 length: 16 amino acids. CDR3 region: CASSSGSGEGRNEQFF. CDR3 in DNA: TGTGCCAGCAGCTCGGGGTCGGGGGAGGGCCGCAATGAGCAGTTCTTC.

Many counts were recorded for this clonotype. The rearrangement joins TRBV20-1 to TRBJ2-5; D may match TRBD1 or TRBD2 (5 bases each). CDR1 DFQATT and CDR2 SNEGSKA come from the germline V gene (reference sequence). The CDR3 totals 14 residues. The V and J ends lost 1 base and 0 bases respectively, with 9 bases between them. This chain's CDR3 is CSARAWGNQETQYF. The CDR3, as DNA: TGCAGTGCTAGAGCTTGGGGGAACCAAGAGACCCAGTACTTC.

The chain joins TRBV20-1 to TRBJ2-1; D may match TRBD1 or TRBD2 (5 bases each). This CDR3 is 16 amino acids long. Germline assignment: CDR1 DFQATT and CDR2 SNEGSKA (reference sequence). Trimming cost V 3 bases and J 0 bases, with 15 bases left between them. The CDR3 is CSASGEGSSSYNEQFF. The CDR3 bases are TGCAGTGCTAGCGGTGAGGGGTCCAGCTCCTACAATGAGCAGTTCTTC.

This clonotype was seen repeatedly, ten times or more. The chain has TRBV20-1 and TRBJ2-3; 9 bases match TRBD1. The CDR3 is 15 amino acids. Germline V gene data show CDR1 as DFQATT and CDR2 as SNEGSKA (reference sequence). Trimming cost V 3 bases and J 2 bases; bases outside gene matches: 6. CDR3 in amino acids: CSARLQGAATDTQYF. In nucleotides, the CDR3 is TGCAGTGCTAGGCTACAGGGGGCCGCCACAGATACGCAGTATTTT.

In its sample, this clonotype was seen a few times. The gene calls are TRBV20-1 and TRBJ2-1; D unclear. Per germline, CDR1 DFQATT and CDR2 SNEGSKA (reference sequence). With 4 bases removed from V and 9 bases from J, the gap between germline ends came to 13 bases. The CDR3 totals 12 residues. CDR3 loop: CSATPSLGEQFF. The CDR3 region has the DNA TGCAGTGCTACCCCTAGTTTGGGTGAGCAGTTCTTC.

Ten or more counts support this clonotype. The chain recombines TRBV12-3 or TRBV12-4 with TRBJ2-1; 12 bases align to TRBD2. This CDR3 comprises 18 residues. Trimming removed 1 base from V and 7 bases from J; junction bases left unmatched: 11. The CDR3 nucleotides are TGTGCCAGCAGTTTAGATCTAGCGGGAGGGCCCTCAAGGAATGAGCAGTTCTTC. It specifies CASSLDLAGGPSRNEQFF.

This clonotype occurred a few times. The chain has TRBV5-1 and TRBJ2-3, with D possibly matching TRBD2 (5 bases). Germline V CDR1 and CDR2: SGHRS, YFSETQ. V dropped 4 bases and J dropped 2 bases, with 8 bases sitting between them. CDR3 length: 13 amino acids. CDR3 protein: CASSTRDTDTQYF. For the CDR3, the DNA is TGCGCCAGCAGCACCCGGGACACAGATACGCAGTATTTT.

This clonotype came up many times. This chain joins TRBV11-2 and TRBJ2-3; 9 positions agree with TRBD2. Germline assignment: CDR1 SGHAT and CDR2 FQNNGV. V lost 3 bases, J lost 0 bases, and 4 bases stayed unmatched. The CDR3 covers 16 residues. CDR3 sequence: CASSFVAGASTDTQYF. The CDR3 coding sequence is TGTGCCAGCAGCTTTGTAGCGGGGGCTAGCACAGATACGCAGTATTTT.

The chain has TRBV9 and TRBJ1-1; D is uncertain. Trimming took off 1 base at V and 0 bases at J, with 10 bases between the two ends. The CDR3 consists of 15 residues. The germline V gene encodes CDR1 SGDLS and CDR2 YYNGEE. DNA for the CDR3: TGTGCCAGCAGCGTATACACAGACCTGAACACTGAAGCTTTCTTT. It specifies CASSVYTDLNTEAFF. The variable domain in full, completed from reference TRBV9 and TRBJ1-1, reads DSGVTQTPKHLITATGQRVTLRCSPRSGDLSVYWYQQSLDQGLQFLIQYYNGEERAKGNILERFSAQQFPDLHSELNLSSLELGDSALYFCASSVYTDLNTEAFFGQGTRLTVV.

In its sample, this clonotype was seen a few times. The gene calls are TRBV7-6 and TRBJ2-1, with TRBD2 identical over 7 bases. V shed 4 bases and J 0 bases; nucleotides not matched to a gene: 9. The germline gives CDR1 SGHVS, CDR2 FNYEAQ. There are 17 residues in the CDR3. CDR3 loop: CASSSPIGGSSYNEQFF. The CDR3 nucleotides read TGTGCCAGCAGCTCACCAATTGGCGGGAGCTCCTACAATGAGCAGTTCTTC. Combining the CDR3 with reference TRBV7-6 and TRBJ2-1 gives the whole variable domain GAGVSQSPRYKVTKRGQDVALRCDPISGHVSLYWYRQALGQGPEFLTYFNYEAQQDKSGLPNDRFSAERPEGSISTLTIQRTEQRDSAMYRCASSSPIGGSSYNEQFFGPGTRLTVL.

The chain uses TRBV10-3 and TRBJ1-4, with 7 bases fitting TRBD1. The CDR3 loop spans 16 amino acids. Germline lookup yields CDR1 ENHRY and CDR2 SYGVKD. V was pared by 3 bases and J by 0 bases, with 4 bases of the junction left unmatched. This CDR3 reads CAISDGQGATNEKLFF. In DNA, the CDR3 is TGTGCCATCAGTGATGGTCAGGGGGCAACTAATGAAAAACTGTTTTTT.

Ten or more counts support this clonotype. The chain combines TRBV30 with TRBJ1-1; 7 bases are shared with TRBD1. Germline values: CDR1 GTSNPN, CDR2 SVGIG (reference sequence). The CDR3 sequence is 14 residues long. V gave up 4 bases and J gave up 5 bases; unmatched junction bases: 10. This CDR3 is CAWTTGGGETEAFF. In nucleotides, the CDR3 is TGTGCCTGGACCACGGGAGGGGGCGAAACTGAAGCTTTCTTT.

This clonotype has at least ten counts. V and J are TRBV11-1 and TRBJ2-7; D gene uncertain. CDR1 and CDR2 from the germline V gene are SGHAT and FQDESV (reference sequence). V was shortened by 2 bases and J by 1 base, with 9 bases between the two germline ends. The CDR3 spans 14 residues. In DNA form, the CDR3 reads TGTGCCAGCAGCTTATCCGACGGTTCCTACGAGCAGTACTTC. Its protein is CASSLSDGSYEQYF.

The chain uses TRBV24-1 and TRBJ2-3; possibly TRBD2 for D (6 bases). Germline V gene sequence: CDR1 KGHDR, CDR2 SFDVKD. The CDR3 is 15 amino acids. V gave up 6 bases and J gave up 1 base, with 13 bases separating them. The CDR3 DNA reads TGTGCCACCAGTCGCCGGGACTCTCGCACAGATACGCAGTATTTT. It encodes CATSRRDSRTDTQYF.

A few counts support this clonotype. The CDR3: CASSELSNTGELFF. The CDR3, as DNA: TGTGCCAGCAGTGAATTATCGAACACCGGGGAGCTGTTTTTT. The chain links TRBV6-1 to TRBJ2-2; D remains ambiguous. This CDR3 contains 14 residues. Germline values: CDR1 MNHNS, CDR2 SASEGT. V was trimmed by 2 bases and J by 0 bases, leaving 4 bases between them.

This chain uses TRBV7-8 with TRBJ2-2, with TRBD2 identical over 12 bases. This CDR3 is 19 amino acids long. V trimming: 5 bases; J trimming: 0 bases; junction bases outside the gene matches: 10. CDR1 and CDR2 (germline): SGHVS, FQNEAQ. DNA for the CDR3: TGTGCCAGCAGCCCACCCGGAACTAGCGGGAGGACGAACACCGGGGAGCTGTTTTTT. It specifies CASSPPGTSGRTNTGELFF. The entire variable domain, with the rest obtained from reference TRBV7-8 and TRBJ2-2, is as follows: GAGVSQSPRYKVAKRGQDVALRCDPISGHVSLFWYQQALGQGPEFLTYFQNEAQLDKSGLPSDRFFAERPEGSVSTLKIQRTQQEDSAVYLCASSPPGTSGRTNTGELFFGEGSRLTVL.

This chain connects TRBV10-3 to TRBJ2-7, with 8 bases lining up with TRBD1. The germline V gene encodes CDR1 ENHRY and CDR2 SYGVKD. The CDR3 covers 12 residues. With 6 bases clipped from V and 5 bases from J, the junction kept 3 bases outside the gene matches. CDR3 nucleotides: TGTGCCATCAGCCAGGGGGCCGACGAGCAGTACTTC. It codes for CAISQGADEQYF.

This clonotype was counted many times. The CDR3 sequence is CASSLAGTSGSYEQFF. For the CDR3, the DNA is TGTGCCAGCAGTCTGGCCGGGACTAGCGGGAGCTATGAGCAGTTCTTC. The rearrangement joins TRBV28 to TRBJ2-1; 14 bases align to TRBD2. This CDR3 has 16 residues. Germline loops: CDR1 MDHEN, CDR2 SYDVKM. Unmatched junction bases numbered 8, after V lost 5 bases and J lost 8 bases.

The rearrangement joins TRBV20-1 to TRBJ1-5; maybe TRBD1 (6 bases). The CDR3 totals 13 residues. Germline CDR1 is DFQATT and CDR2 is SNEGSKA (reference sequence). The ends were cut back, 5 bases at V and 3 bases at J, with 11 bases in the middle. CDR3 coding DNA: TGCAGTGCTGGAGGACAGCACAATCAGCCCCAGCATTTT. Its protein product is CSAGGQHNQPQHF.